One and the same sample provided the 2 T cell receptor beta chains below, sequenced in a study of control samples from healthy donors and cancer patients. TCRdb's copy holds only in-frame clones and misses some; the assay was immunoSEQ multiplex PCR. The sample holds roughly 100,000 clones, around 82% seen once. The source material was blood. Receptors were obtained from a woman in her forties or fifties in good health.

The genes are TRBV7-9 and TRBJ2-2; the D is unclear. Germline CDR1 and CDR2: SEHNR and FQNEAQ (reference sequence). V was pared by 1 base and J by 1 base, with 1 base between. The CDR3 sequence is 13 residues long. The CDR3 region has the DNA TGTGCCAGCAGCTTAGGGAACACCGGGGAGCTGTTTTTT. The encoded protein is CASSLGNTGELFF.

The table lists this clone with a few counts. The CDR3 is CASSLEQGDSPLHF. CDR3 in DNA: TGTGCCAGCAGCTTGGAACAGGGAGATTCACCCCTCCACTTT. V gene TRBV5-5 combines with J gene TRBJ1-6; a weak D match, TRBD1 (6 bases). The CDR3 consists of 14 residues. Germline lookup yields CDR1 SGHKS and CDR2 YYEKEE (reference sequence). V was clipped by 0 bases and J by 8 bases, with 9 bases between them.